This T cell receptor beta chain appears in the sequencing data of a study of OX40 agonist ivuxolimab in advanced cancers. Overall study: Treatment of patients was with ivuxolimab, an agonistic anti-OX40 (CD134) antibody.

Study conclusions and caveats: Antigen targets of the expanded peripheral T cells went undetermined. The mean number of expanded clones was higher in CD8+ T cells than in CD4+. At 0.1 to 3.0 mg/kg, CD4+ and CD8+ blood T cells expanded clonally by week 6.

The V gene's germline CDR1 is LNHDA and CDR2 SQIVND (reference sequence). The junction had 1 base not matched to a gene; V was cut back by 6 bases and J by 6 bases. CDR3 size: 12 residues. The protocol was immunoSEQ multiplex PCR, while the TCRdb copy is restricted to in-frame clones and leaves out a portion. The data hold over 50,000 clones, with 85% to 90% observed a single time. Comment on this clone: Its matching antigen is unknown.

This chain uses TRBV19 with TRBJ2-2; the match to TRBD1 covers 7 bases. The TCR originated in an adult with an advanced solid tumor such as melanoma, head and neck, liver or kidney cancer. The material sequenced was CD4+ or CD8+ T cells sorted from blood, taken in a trial of the OX40 agonist ivuxolimab. DNA for the CDR3: TGTGCCAGTAGACAGGGGTCCGGGGAGCTGTTTTTT. It translates to CASRQGSGELFF.